Below are 2 T cell receptor gamma chains sequenced from a single sample in a study of Vδ1+ human thymocytes. Study-level points and caveats: In the thymus, TRG and TRD repertoires looked highly polyclonal with Gaussian CDR3 lengths.

Extracted RNA was reverse transcribed into cDNA. Pooled V-gene forward primers with one constant-region reverse primer generated the CDR3 amplicons by multiplex PCR. TCRdb reprocessed the multiplex PCR reads using CATT. The sample has about 36,000 gamma-chain clones, 20% to 25% seen once. These TCRs are of unknown antigen specificity. Input material: Vdelta1+ gamma-delta thymocytes from the thymus. The sample's subset: FACS-sorted CD3+ TCRalphabeta- TCRVdelta1+ TCRVdelta2- thymocytes. These receptors were taken from a girl under three years old who had congenital heart surgery.

This clone was counted between two and nine times. The chain is built from TRGV3 and TRGJ1 or TRGJ2. Germline V gene data show CDR1 as VTNTFY and CDR2 as YDVSTARD (reference sequence). V was clipped by 3 bases and J by 6 bases; unmatched bases: 11. The CDR3 covers 14 residues. This CDR3 reads CATWDPAWGYKKLF. CDR3 bases: TGTGCCACCTGGGACCCTGCGTGGGGTTATAAGAAACTCTTT.

This clone has just a few counts. The V and J genes are TRGV5 and TRGJ1 or TRGJ2. The CDR3 is made up of 14 amino acids. CDR1 and CDR2 (germline): VINAFY, YDVSNSKD. V gave up 1 base and J gave up 8 bases; unmatched junction bases: 11. The CDR3 spells CATWDSPWGNKKLF. In nucleotides, the CDR3 is TGTGCCACCTGGGACAGCCCCTGGGGGAATAAGAAACTCTTT.